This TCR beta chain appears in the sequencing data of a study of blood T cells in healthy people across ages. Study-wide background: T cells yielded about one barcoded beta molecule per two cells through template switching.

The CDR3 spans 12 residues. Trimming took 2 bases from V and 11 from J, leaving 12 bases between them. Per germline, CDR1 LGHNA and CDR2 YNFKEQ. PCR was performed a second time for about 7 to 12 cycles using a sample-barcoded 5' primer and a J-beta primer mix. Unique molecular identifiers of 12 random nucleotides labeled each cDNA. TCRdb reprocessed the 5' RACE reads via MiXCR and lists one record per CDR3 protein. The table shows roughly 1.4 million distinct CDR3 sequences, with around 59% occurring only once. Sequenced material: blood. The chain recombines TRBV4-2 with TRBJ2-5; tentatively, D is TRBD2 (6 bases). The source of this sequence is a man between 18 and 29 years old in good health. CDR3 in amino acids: CASSQTGGEQYF. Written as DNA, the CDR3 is TGTGCCAGCAGCCAAACTGGAGGGGAGCAGTACTTC.